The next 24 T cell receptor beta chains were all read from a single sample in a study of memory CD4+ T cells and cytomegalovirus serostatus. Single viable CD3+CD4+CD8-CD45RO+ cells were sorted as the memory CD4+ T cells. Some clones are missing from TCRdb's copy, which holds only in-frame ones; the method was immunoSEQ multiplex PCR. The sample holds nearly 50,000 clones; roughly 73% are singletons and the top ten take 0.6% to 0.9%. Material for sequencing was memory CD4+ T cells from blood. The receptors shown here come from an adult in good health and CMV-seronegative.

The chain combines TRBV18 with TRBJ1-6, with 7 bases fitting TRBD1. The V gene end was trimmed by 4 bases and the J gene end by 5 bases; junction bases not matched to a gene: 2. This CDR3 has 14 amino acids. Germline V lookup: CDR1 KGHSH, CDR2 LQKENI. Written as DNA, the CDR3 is TGTGCCAGCTCACGGGACAGCAATAATTCACCCCTCCACTTT. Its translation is CASSRDSNNSPLHF.

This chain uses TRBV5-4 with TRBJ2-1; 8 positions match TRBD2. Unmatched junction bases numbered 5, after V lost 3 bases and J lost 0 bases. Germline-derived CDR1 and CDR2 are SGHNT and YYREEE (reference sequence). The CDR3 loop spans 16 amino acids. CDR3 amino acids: CASSSLLAASYNEQFF. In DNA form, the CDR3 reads TGTGCCAGCAGCTCCTTACTAGCGGCCTCCTACAATGAGCAGTTCTTC.

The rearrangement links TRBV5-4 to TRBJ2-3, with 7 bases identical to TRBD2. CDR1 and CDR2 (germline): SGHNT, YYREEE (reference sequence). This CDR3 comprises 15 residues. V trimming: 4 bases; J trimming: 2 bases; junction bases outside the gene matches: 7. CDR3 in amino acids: CASSTVRGDTDTQYF. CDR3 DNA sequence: TGTGCCAGCAGCACTGTTCGGGGGGACACAGATACGCAGTATTTT.

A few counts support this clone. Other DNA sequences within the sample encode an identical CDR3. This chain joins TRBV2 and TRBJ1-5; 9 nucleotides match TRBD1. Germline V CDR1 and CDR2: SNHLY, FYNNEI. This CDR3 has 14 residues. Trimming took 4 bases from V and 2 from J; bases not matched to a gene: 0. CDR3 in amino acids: CASSGTGGNQPQHF. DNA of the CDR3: TGTGCCAGCAGTGGGACAGGGGGCAATCAGCCCCAGCATTTT.

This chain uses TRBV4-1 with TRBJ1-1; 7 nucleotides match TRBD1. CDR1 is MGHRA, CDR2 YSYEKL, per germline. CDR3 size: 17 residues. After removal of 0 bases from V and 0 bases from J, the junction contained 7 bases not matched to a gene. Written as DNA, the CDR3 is TGCGCCAGCAGCCAAGAGCGGAGGGGGCAGGTGAACACTGAAGCTTTCTTT. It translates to CASSQERRGQVNTEAFF.

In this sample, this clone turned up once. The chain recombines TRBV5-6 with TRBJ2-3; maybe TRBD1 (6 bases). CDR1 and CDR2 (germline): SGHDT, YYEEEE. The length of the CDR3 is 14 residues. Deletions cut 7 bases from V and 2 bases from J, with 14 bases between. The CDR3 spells CASSRQANTDTQYF. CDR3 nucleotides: TGTGCCAGCTCGAGACAGGCCAACACAGATACGCAGTATTTT.

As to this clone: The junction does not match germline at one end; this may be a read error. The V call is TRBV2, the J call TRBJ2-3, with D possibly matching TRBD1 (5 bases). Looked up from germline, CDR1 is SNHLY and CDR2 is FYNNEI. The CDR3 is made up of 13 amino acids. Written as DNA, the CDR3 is TGTGCCAGCAGGGAAGGGGGCACAGATACGCAGTATTTT. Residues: CASREGGTDTQYF.

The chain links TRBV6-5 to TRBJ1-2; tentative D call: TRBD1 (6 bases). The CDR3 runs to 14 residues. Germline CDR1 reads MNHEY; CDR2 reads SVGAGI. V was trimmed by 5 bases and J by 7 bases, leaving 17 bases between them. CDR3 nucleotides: TGTGCCAGCAGTCCCTATCGACAGGACCTTGGCTACACCTTC. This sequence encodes CASSPYRQDLGYTF.

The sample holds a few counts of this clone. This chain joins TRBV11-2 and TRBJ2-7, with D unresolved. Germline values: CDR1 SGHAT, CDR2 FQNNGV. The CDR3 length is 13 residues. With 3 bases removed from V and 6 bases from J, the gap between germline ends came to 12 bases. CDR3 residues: CASSLDRAPEQYF. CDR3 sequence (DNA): TGTGCCAGCAGCTTGGACCGGGCACCCGAGCAGTACTTC.

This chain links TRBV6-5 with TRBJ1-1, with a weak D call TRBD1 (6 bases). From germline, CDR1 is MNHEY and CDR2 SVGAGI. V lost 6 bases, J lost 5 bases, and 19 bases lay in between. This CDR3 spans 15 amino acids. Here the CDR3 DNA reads TGTGCCAGCAGCTCTTATGAGGGAAGGGGGACTGAAGCTTTCTTT. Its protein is CASSSYEGRGTEAFF.

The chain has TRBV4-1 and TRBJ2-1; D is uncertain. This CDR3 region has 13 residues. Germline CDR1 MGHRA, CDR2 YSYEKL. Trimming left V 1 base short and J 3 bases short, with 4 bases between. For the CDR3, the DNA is TGCGCCAGCAGCCAAGTCCTCTACAATGAGCAGTTCTTC. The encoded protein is CASSQVLYNEQFF.

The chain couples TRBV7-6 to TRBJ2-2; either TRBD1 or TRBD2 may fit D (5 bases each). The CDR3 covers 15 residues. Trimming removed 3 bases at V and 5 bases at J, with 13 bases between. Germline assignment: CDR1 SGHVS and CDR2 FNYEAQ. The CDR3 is CASSFGGVGTGELFF. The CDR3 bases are TGTGCCAGCAGCTTTGGGGGAGTAGGGACCGGGGAGCTGTTTTTT.

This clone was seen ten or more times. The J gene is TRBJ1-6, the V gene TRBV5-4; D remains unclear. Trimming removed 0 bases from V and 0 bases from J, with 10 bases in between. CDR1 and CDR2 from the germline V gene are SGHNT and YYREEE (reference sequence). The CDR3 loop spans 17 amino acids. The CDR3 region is CASSLGGRRSYNSPLHF. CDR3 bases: TGTGCCAGCAGCTTGGGTGGCAGGCGCTCCTATAATTCACCCCTCCACTTT.

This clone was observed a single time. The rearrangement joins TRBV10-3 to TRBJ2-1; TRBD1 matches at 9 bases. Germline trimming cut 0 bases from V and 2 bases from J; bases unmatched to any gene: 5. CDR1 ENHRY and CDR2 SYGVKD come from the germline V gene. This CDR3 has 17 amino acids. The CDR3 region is CAISESVGQGTYNEQFF. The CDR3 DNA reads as TGTGCCATCAGTGAGTCGGTTGGACAGGGGACCTACAATGAGCAGTTCTTC.

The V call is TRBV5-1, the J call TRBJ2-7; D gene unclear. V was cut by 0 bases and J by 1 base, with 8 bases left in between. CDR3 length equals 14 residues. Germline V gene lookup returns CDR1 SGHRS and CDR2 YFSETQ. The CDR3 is CASSLVMQSYEQYF. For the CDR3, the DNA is TGCGCCAGCAGCTTGGTTATGCAGTCCTACGAGCAGTACTTC. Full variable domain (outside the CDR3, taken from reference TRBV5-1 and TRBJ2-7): KAGVTQTPRYLIKTRGQQVTLSCSPISGHRSVSWYQQTPGQGLQFLFEYFSETQRNKGNFPGRFSGRQFSNSRSEMNVSTLELGDSALYLCASSLVMQSYEQYFGPGTRLTVT.

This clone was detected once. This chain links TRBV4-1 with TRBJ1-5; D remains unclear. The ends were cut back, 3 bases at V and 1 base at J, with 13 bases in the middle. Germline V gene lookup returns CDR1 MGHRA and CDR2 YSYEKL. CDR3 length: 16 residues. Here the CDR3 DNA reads TGCGCCAGCAGCCACGCTGAAGTTCGGAGCAATCAGCCCCAGCATTTT. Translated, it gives CASSHAEVRSNQPQHF.

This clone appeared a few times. For the CDR3, the DNA is TGTGCCAGCAGACCCGGCCCTGAAAAACTGTTTTTT. Translation gives CASRPGPEKLFF. This chain links TRBV7-9 with TRBJ1-4; D gene uncertain. Germline V gene data show CDR1 as SEHNR and CDR2 as FQNEAQ (reference sequence). V was clipped by 6 bases and J by 7 bases, with 9 bases between them. The CDR3 length is 12 residues.

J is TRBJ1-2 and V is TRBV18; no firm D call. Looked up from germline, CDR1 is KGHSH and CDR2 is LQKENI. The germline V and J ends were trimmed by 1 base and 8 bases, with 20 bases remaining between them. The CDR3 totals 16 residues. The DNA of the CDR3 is TGTGCCAGCTCACCACGGGCAGATTCACTCGTCGGGGGCTACACCTTC. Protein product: CASSPRADSLVGGYTF.

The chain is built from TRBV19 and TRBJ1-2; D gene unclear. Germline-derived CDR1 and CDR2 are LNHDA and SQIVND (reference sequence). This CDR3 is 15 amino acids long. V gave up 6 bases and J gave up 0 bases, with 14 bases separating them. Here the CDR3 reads CASSITTEANYGYTF. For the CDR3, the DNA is TGTGCCAGTAGCATAACGACGGAAGCTAACTATGGCTACACCTTC.

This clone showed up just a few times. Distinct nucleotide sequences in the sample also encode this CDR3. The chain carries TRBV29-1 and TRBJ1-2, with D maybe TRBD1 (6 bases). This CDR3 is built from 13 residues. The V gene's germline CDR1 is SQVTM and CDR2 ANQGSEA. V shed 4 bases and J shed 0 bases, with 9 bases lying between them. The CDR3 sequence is CSVAGGANYGYTF. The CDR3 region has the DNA TGCAGCGTTGCTGGGGGCGCTAACTATGGCTACACCTTC.

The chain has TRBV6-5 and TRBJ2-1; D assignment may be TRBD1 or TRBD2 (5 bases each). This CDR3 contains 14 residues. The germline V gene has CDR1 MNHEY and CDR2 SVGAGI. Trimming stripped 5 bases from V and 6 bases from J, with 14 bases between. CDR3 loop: CASSDTRGSNEQFF. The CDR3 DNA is TGTGCCAGCAGTGATACTAGGGGCAGCAATGAGCAGTTCTTC.

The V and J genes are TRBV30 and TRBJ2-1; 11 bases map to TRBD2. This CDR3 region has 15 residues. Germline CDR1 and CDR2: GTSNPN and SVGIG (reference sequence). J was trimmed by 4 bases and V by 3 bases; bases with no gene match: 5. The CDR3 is CAWSPRLAGYNEQFF. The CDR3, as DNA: TGTGCCTGGAGCCCCCGACTAGCGGGGTACAATGAGCAGTTCTTC.

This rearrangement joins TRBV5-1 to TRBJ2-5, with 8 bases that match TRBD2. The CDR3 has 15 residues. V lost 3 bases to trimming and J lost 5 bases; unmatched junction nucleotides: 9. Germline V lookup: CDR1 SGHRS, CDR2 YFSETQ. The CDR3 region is CASSSAAGAGETQYF. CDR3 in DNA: TGCGCCAGCAGCTCGGCAGCGGGAGCAGGGGAGACCCAGTACTTC.

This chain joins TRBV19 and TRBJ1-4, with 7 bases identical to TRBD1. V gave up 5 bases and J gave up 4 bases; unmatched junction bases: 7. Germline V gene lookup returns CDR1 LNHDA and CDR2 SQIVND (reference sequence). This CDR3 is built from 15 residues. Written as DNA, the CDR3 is TGTGCCAGTAGTCCGAGGGGGCGCGATAATGAAAAACTGTTTTTT. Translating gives CASSPRGRDNEKLFF.